This section outlines one TCR beta chain sequence together with its context. Its antigen remains unknown. TCRdb reprocessed the PCR reads with MiXCR, giving one entry per CDR3 protein. This sample carries 400,000 to 600,000 distinct CDR3 sequences, about 25% of them seen once, and the ten largest clones take around 0.79%. CDR1 is MNHEY, CDR2 SMNVEV, per germline (reference sequence). V was shortened by 3 bases and J by 9 bases, with 17 bases between the two germline ends. This CDR3 comprises 15 residues. The entry originates in a study of molecular identifiers for immune sequencing clone quantification. Study outcomes and limitations: Jurkat TCR RNA spiked in from one cell could reportedly be detected among approximately 980,000 naive cells.

Sorted cell numbers of roughly 20,000 to 1,100,000, with 10%, 30% or 50% RNA, served as input for naive CD8 libraries. The chain couples TRBV27 to TRBJ2-2, with D tentatively TRBD1 (6 bases). This clonotype was obtained from a human donor in good health. Some libraries in this study had Jurkat cell RNA spiked in. Sequencing was carried out using naive CD8+ T cells from blood, with Jurkat cell RNA spiked in. The subset was: FACS-sorted CD8+CD4-CCR7+CD45RA+ naive T cells. The CDR3 protein is CASSFHSQGLRELFF. The CDR3 coding sequence is TGTGCCAGCAGTTTCCATTCACAGGGTTTGAGGGAGCTGTTTTTT.